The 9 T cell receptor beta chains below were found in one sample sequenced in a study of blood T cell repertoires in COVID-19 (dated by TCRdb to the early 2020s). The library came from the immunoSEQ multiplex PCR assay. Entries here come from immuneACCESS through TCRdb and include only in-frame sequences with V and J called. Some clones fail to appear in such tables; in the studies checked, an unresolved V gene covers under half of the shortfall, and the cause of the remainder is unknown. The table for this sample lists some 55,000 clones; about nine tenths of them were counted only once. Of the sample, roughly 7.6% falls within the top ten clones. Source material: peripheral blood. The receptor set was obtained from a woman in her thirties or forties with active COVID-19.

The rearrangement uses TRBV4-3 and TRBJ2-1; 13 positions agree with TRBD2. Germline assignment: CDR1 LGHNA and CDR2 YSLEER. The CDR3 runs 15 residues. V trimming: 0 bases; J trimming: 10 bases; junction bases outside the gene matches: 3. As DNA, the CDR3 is TGCGCCAGCAGCCAAGAACTAGCGGGGGGGCGAGAGCAGTTCTTC. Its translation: CASSQELAGGREQFF.

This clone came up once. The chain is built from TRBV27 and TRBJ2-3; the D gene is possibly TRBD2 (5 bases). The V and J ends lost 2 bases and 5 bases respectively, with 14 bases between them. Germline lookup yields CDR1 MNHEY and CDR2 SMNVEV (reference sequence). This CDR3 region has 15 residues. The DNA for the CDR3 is TGTGCCAGCAGTTTAGAACCCCGGAGGAAAGATACGCAGTATTTT. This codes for CASSLEPRRKDTQYF.

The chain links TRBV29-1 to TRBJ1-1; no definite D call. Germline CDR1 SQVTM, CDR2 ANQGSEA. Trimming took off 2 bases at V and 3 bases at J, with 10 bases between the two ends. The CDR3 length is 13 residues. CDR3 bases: TGCAGCGTTGAAATCGATCAGGACACTGAAGCTTTCTTT. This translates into CSVEIDQDTEAFF. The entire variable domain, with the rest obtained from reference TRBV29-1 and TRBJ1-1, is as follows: SAVISQKPSRDICQRGTSLTIQCQVDSQVTMMFWYRQQPGQSLTLIATANQGSEATYESGFVIDKFPISRPNLTFSTLTVSNMSPEDSSIYLCSVEIDQDTEAFFGQGTRLTVV.

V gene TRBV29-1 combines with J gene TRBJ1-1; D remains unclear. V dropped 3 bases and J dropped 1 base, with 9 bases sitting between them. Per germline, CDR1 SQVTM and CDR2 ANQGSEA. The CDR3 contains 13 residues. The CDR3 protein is CSVDEQTNTEAFF. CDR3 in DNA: TGCAGCGTTGATGAACAGACGAACACTGAAGCTTTCTTT.

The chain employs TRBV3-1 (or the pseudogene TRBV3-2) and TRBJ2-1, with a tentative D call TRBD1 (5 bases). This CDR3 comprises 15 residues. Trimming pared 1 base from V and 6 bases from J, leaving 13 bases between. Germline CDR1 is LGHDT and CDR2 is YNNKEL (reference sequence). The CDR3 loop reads CASSQGAGIGNEQFF. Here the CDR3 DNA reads TGTGCCAGCAGCCAAGGGGCAGGGATTGGCAATGAGCAGTTCTTC.

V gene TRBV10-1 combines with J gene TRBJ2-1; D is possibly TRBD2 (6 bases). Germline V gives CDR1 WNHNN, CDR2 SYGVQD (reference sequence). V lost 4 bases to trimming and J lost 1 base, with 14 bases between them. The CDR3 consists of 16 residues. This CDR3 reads CASSGRRRGSYNEQFF. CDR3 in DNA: TGCGCCAGCAGTGGAAGAAGGCGGGGATCCTACAATGAGCAGTTCTTC.

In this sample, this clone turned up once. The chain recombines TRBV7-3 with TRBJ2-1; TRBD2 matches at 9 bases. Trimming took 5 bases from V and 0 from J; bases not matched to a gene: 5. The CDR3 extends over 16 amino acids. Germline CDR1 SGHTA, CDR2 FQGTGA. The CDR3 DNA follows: TGTGCCAGCAGCACTCGTAGCGGGGGCTCCTACAATGAGCAGTTCTTC. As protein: CASSTRSGGSYNEQFF.

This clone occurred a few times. The DNA for the CDR3 is TGTGCCACCGGGGTGACTCGCACCTACGAGCAGTACTTC. Its protein product is CATGVTRTYEQYF. The chain links TRBV10-3 to TRBJ2-7; a weak D match, TRBD2 (5 bases). Germline loops: CDR1 ENHRY, CDR2 SYGVKD. The ends were cut back, 10 bases at V and 2 bases at J, with 15 bases in the middle. The CDR3 sequence is 13 residues long.

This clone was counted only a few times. CDR3 region: CASSLTRQGSEQYF. The CDR3 nucleotides read TGTGCCAGCAGCCTAACCCGACAGGGTTCCGAGCAGTACTTC. This chain links TRBV2 with TRBJ2-7, with TRBD1 matching 7 bases. Per germline, CDR1 SNHLY and CDR2 FYNNEI. Trimming took 6 bases from V and 6 from J; bases not matched to a gene: 11. This CDR3 has 14 residues.